This T cell receptor (beta chain) was sequenced for a study of glioma-infiltrating T cells. Findings of the study overall: Only very few CDR3 sequences appeared in both tissue and blood. Gliomas, especially low-grade, showed above-expected tissue-blood divergence; non-neoplastic patients showed below.

The iRepertoire nested amplicon-rescue multiplex PCR amplified TCR alpha and beta CDR3s from RNA. Input was roughly 95-400 ng of tissue mRNA or PBMC total RNA. TCRdb fed the multiplex PCR reads into MiXCR, producing one record per CDR3 protein. The table records roughly 130,000 distinct CDR3 sequences, around 25% of them present only once. V shed 6 bases and J shed 3 bases, with 12 bases lying between them. The CDR3 spans 14 residues. To note about this clonotype: Its antigen is not identified.

This receptor was identified in a human donor with low-grade glioma or glioblastoma, undergoing nonglioma brain surgery, or in good health (not recorded which). The J gene is TRBJ1-5, the V gene TRBV12-3 or TRBV12-4, with D perhaps matching TRBD1 (6 bases). The sequencing sample was made of glioma tissue, nonneoplastic brain tissue, or PBMCs (not recorded which). The chain's CDR3 is CASSLGGANQPQHF. CDR3 nucleotide sequence: TGTGCCAGCAGCTTGGGGGGCGCCAATCAGCCCCAGCATTTT.